Described below is a single T cell receptor beta chain sequence and its context. This record comes from a study of CD8 T cells in Susac syndrome. Germline assignment: CDR1 GTSNPN and CDR2 SVGIG (reference sequence). CDR3 length: 11 amino acids. The germline V and J ends were trimmed by 5 bases and 8 bases, with 9 bases remaining between them. About 0.45 to 1 ug RNA was reverse transcribed with random hexamers. TCRdb reprocessed the immunoSEQ multiplex PCR reads via MiXCR and lists one record per CDR3 protein. The table has approximately 150,000 distinct CDR3 sequences, approximately 94% seen once. This receptor was obtained from a human donor with multiple sclerosis. Input material: CD4+ T cells from PBMCs. The chain couples TRBV30 to TRBJ2-2; weak D call: TRBD1 (5 bases). CDR3 DNA sequence: TGTGCCTGGGGCAGGGAAGGGGAGCTGTTTTTT. Amino acids: CAWGREGELFF.